This T cell receptor (beta chain) was identified in a study of T cells in Graves' hyperthyroidism and ophthalmopathy. Germline values: CDR1 MNHNS, CDR2 SASEGT. J was trimmed by 3 bases and V by 3 bases; bases with no gene match: 0. The CDR3 sequence is 14 residues long. Disease lasting under 3 months, a NOSPECS grade of at least 4, and a Clinical Activity Score of at least 3 were features of the ophthalmopathy patients. Lactation, pregnancy, other autoimmune disease or uncontrolled infection led to exclusion of patients. The CDR3 regions of TCR beta were amplified from RNA transcripts. In the first-round RT-PCR of the TCR CDR3, the HTBI primer set was used. TCRdb re-derived calls from the multiplex PCR reads in MiXCR, one entry per CDR3 protein. Of fewer than 450,000 distinct CDR3 sequences listed, about 15% are singletons.

V usage is TRBV6-1 and J usage is TRBJ1-1; 11 nucleotides line up with TRBD1. The sample taken for sequencing was blood. This sequence was found in a woman aged 60 to 75 with Graves' ophthalmopathy. CDR3 bases: TGTGCCAGCAGTGAGGGACAGGGGGACACTGAAGCTTTCTTT. Protein product: CASSEGQGDTEAFF.